The clone carrying this T cell receptor (beta chain) has ten or more counts. Its antigen is not identified. The sample is drawn from a study of T cell repertoires in cytomegalovirus infection. Study information: Indications came from public TCR beta signatures; they pointed to CMV infection and to a matching HLA type. Study-wide points: HLA-C-restricted TCR beta clonotypes specific for CMV led the ex vivo response. Individuals carrying CMV plus the relevant HLA were identified by cumulative frequency of public TCR beta families.

One entry per CDR3 protein, called by TCRdb with MiXCR from the reads. The sample includes 300,000 or so distinct CDR3 sequences, around 9.6% of them seen just once. From germline, CDR1 is MDHEN and CDR2 SYDVKM. Trimming took off 5 bases at V and 0 bases at J, with 14 bases between the two ends. The CDR3 has 16 amino acids. The receptor comes from a human donor in good health (CMV status not recorded). Some clones in this sample may be carry-over from other donors' samples. This chain links TRBV28 with TRBJ2-4; weak D call: TRBD1 (7 bases). Sequenced input: PBMCs. For the CDR3, the DNA is TGTGCCAGCAGTGCCTACAGGGGACTAGCCAAAAACATTCAGTACTTC. Protein sequence: CASSAYRGLAKNIQYF.